This T cell receptor beta chain was sequenced during a study of T cells in Graves' hyperthyroidism and ophthalmopathy. As for this clonotype: Its antigen is not known.

The CDR3 is made up of 14 amino acids. CDR1 is SGHVS and CDR2 is FNYEAQ in the germline V gene. Trimming at V came to 5 bases and at J to 8 bases, leaving 5 bases not matched to a gene. Study outcomes and limitations: Ophthalmopathy and stable hyperthyroidism were told apart by a 13 V-J model. Peripheral blood also featured most of the thyroid clonotypes expanded above 0.001. Ophthalmopathy was predicted by the model a median of approximately 6 months ahead of onset.

RNA transcripts yielded amplified TCR beta CDR3 regions. Using the HTBI primer set, a first-round RT-PCR was run on the TCR CDR3. TCRdb redid the calling of the multiplex PCR reads with MiXCR, one entry per CDR3 protein. The sample gives 500,000 to 600,000 distinct CDR3 sequences, around 46% of which show up once; approximately 8.4% is in the top ten. Clinical symptoms, serum thyroxine and TRAb, thyroid ultrasound and orbital computed tomography together formed the diagnostic basis. This receptor was obtained from a young woman with Graves' hyperthyroidism. The chain is built from TRBV7-6 and TRBJ1-4, with 10 bases that match TRBD1. The specimen sequenced was peripheral blood or thyroid tissue (not recorded which). The DNA of the CDR3 is TGTGCCAGCAGCGACTTGGGACAGGGGGAAAAACTGTTTTTT. Its translation: CASSDLGQGEKLFF.